What follows is one TCR beta chain and its context. This CDR3 contains 12 residues. Germline V gene data show CDR1 as GTSNPN and CDR2 as SVGIG (reference sequence). V lost 2 bases, J lost 4 bases, and 5 bases lay in between. Assay used: immunoSEQ multiplex PCR; TCRdb lists only in-frame clones, some missing. The table has 250,000 to 350,000 clones, roughly four fifths seen once; the top ten hold about 15%. The data were obtained in a study of blood T cell repertoires in COVID-19. In the study overall: PBMCs, B-cell-depleted T cells, or T cells were the source of the cDNA or gDNA that made up the material.

This TCR was sampled from a person aged 65-85 years with COVID-19, enrolled during active disease. The specimen sequenced was peripheral blood. The chain is built from TRBV30 and TRBJ2-2; D unclear. The CDR3 DNA follows: TGTGCCTGGAGTACTCGCACCGGGGAGCTGTTTTTT. This codes for CAWSTRTGELFF.